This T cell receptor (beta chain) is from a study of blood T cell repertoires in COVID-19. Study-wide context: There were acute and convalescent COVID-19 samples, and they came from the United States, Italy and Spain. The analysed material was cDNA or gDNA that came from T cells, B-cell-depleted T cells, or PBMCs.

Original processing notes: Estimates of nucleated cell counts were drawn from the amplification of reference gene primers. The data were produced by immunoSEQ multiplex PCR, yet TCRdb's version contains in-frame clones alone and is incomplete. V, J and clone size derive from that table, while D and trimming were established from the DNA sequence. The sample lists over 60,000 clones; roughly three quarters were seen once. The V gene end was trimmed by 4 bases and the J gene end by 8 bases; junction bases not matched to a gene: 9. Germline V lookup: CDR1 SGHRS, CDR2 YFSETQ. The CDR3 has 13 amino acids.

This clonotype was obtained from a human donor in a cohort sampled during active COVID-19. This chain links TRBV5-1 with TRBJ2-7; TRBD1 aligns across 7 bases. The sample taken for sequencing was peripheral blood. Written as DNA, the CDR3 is TGCGCCAGCAGCAAGACAGGGTTGAGCCAGCAGTACTTC. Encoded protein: CASSKTGLSQQYF.